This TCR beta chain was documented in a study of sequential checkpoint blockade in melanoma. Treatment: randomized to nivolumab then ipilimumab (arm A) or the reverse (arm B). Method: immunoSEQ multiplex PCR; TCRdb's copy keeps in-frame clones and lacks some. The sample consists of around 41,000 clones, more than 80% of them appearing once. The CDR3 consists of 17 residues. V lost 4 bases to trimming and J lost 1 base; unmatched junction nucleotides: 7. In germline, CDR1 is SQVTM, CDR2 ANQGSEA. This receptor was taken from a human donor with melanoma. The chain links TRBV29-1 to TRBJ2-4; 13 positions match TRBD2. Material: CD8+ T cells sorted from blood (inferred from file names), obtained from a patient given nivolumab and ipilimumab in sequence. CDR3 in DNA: TGCAGCGTTGGTCCTACTAGCGGGAGGGGCGCCAAAAACATTCAGTACTTC. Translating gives CSVGPTSGRGAKNIQYF.